Sequencing of this T cell receptor beta chain was carried out in a study of beta chain features in type 1 diabetes. Findings and limits, study-wide: Researchers reported that naive, central memory and Treg TCRB repertoires appeared more similar in patients than in healthy donors. Among all four CD4+ subsets, Type 1 diabetes patients had TCRB CDR3s that were moderately but significantly shorter.

Germline V lookup: CDR1 SGHDT, CDR2 YYEEEE. V gave up 5 bases and J gave up 0 bases; unmatched junction bases: 4. The CDR3 spans 15 residues. Reverse transcribing all isolated RNA meant expressed TCRB transcripts were sequenced. Approximately 3.5 million reads per sample on average were obtained from naive, central memory and regulatory T cell samples. Produced via immunoSEQ multiplex PCR; TCRdb's table is partial and in-frame only. The table includes 93,000 or so clones, approximately 30% detected once. Concerning this clone itself: Its cognate antigen is unknown.

This clonotype was sampled from a woman under 30 with type 1 diabetes. Sequenced sample: central memory CD4+ T cells from blood. The V gene is TRBV5-6, the J gene TRBJ1-5; 8 nucleotides agree with TRBD1. CDR3 in DNA: TGTGCCAGCAGTCGGACAGGGTATAGCAATCAGCCCCAGCATTTT. It is translated as CASSRTGYSNQPQHF.